A single sample is the source of the 15 T cell receptor beta chains below, sequenced in a study of human T cells and chemical hapten exposure. Time point specified: patch test 1, 2 weeks after DPC sensitization. The treatment: therapeutic diphenylcyclopropenone sensitization with weekly scalp DPC. TCRdb used MiXCR to reprocess the RACE reads, holding one entry per CDR3 protein. The repertoire holds 79,000 or so distinct CDR3 sequences, with 30% to 35% as singletons. The sample was whole blood, taken in connection with sensitization to the hapten diphenylcyclopropenone (DPC). These receptors all stem from a man between 35 and 55 years old with alopecia areata. Some clones in this sample may be carry-over from other donors' samples.

This clonotype was picked up many times. V and J are TRBV7-9 and TRBJ2-1; D gene uncertain. CDR3 size: 12 residues. Germline CDR1 and CDR2: SEHNR and FQNEAQ (reference sequence). V dropped 2 bases and J dropped 8 bases, with 7 bases sitting between them. The CDR3 sequence: CASSLSQYEQFF. DNA for the CDR3: TGTGCCAGCAGCTTAAGCCAATATGAGCAGTTCTTC.

The chain uses TRBV7-2 and TRBJ2-3, with unresolved D. V was cut by 0 bases and J by 4 bases, with 11 bases left in between. The CDR3 extends over 15 amino acids. Germline lookup yields CDR1 SGHTA and CDR2 FQGNSA. Written as DNA, the CDR3 is TGTGCCAGCAGCTTAGCTTCGCTAGTATCAGATACGCAGTATTTT. Translation gives CASSLASLVSDTQYF. Supplemented by reference TRBV7-2 and TRBJ2-3, the full variable domain reads GAGVSQSPSNKVTEKGKDVELRCDPISGHTALYWYRQSLGQGLEFLIYFQGNSAPDKSGLPSDRFSAERTGGSVSTLTIQRTQQEDSAVYLCASSLASLVSDTQYFGPGTRLTVL.

This clonotype has a handful of counts. This chain uses TRBV10-3 with TRBJ2-1; 14 positions agree with TRBD2. Germline assignment: CDR1 ENHRY and CDR2 SYGVKD. This CDR3 comprises 20 residues. V shed 3 bases, J shed 1 base, and the junction held 11 bases outside the gene matches. The CDR3: CAISDPQGLAGAMSYNEQFF. The CDR3 bases are TGTGCCATCAGTGACCCACAGGGACTAGCGGGAGCCATGTCCTACAATGAGCAGTTCTTC.

There are a few counts of this clonotype. The chain joins TRBV28 to TRBJ2-1, with unresolved D. CDR1 is MDHEN, CDR2 SYDVKM, per germline. The CDR3 loop spans 10 amino acids. The V end lost 3 bases, the J end lost 9 bases, and 3 bases lay between the germline ends. The CDR3 protein is CASSLGEQFF. The CDR3 DNA sequence: TGTGCCAGCAGTTTGGGTGAGCAGTTCTTC.

The J gene is TRBJ2-5, the V gene TRBV3-1, with 12 nucleotides matching TRBD2. The CDR3 length is 16 residues. J lost 0 bases, V lost 3 bases, and 2 bases had no gene match. Germline V gives CDR1 LGHDT, CDR2 YNNKEL (reference sequence). The DNA for the CDR3 is TGTGCCAGCAGCCAGGGACTAGCGGGCCACCAAGAGACCCAGTACTTC. The encoded protein is CASSQGLAGHQETQYF.

This chain links TRBV6-5 with TRBJ2-2, with a weak D call TRBD1 (6 bases). CDR3 size: 14 residues. Per the germline V gene, CDR1 is MNHEY and CDR2 is SVGAGI. V lost 6 bases to trimming and J lost 4 bases, with 12 bases between them. The CDR3, as DNA: TGTGCCAGCAGCGCTACAGGGTTCACCGGGGAGCTGTTTTTT. Translated, it gives CASSATGFTGELFF.

This clonotype occurred many times. The gene calls are TRBV12-3 or TRBV12-4 and TRBJ2-1; possibly TRBD1 for D (5 bases). V lost 5 bases and J lost 6, with 11 bases in between. There are 13 residues in the CDR3. The CDR3 DNA follows: TGTGCCAGCAGTATAAACCAGGGCAATGAGCAGTTCTTC. This sequence encodes CASSINQGNEQFF.

This chain uses TRBV7-9 with TRBJ1-2; the D is unclear. The length of the CDR3 is 17 residues. Per germline, CDR1 SEHNR and CDR2 FQNEAQ (reference sequence). Trimming shortened V by 4 bases and J by 5 bases, and 23 bases separated the two germline ends. The CDR3 DNA reads TGTGCCAGCAGCTCCGTTAGTAGGTTGGCCACTGGATATGGCTACACCTTC. It codes for CASSSVSRLATGYGYTF. The whole variable domain, filled in from reference TRBV7-9 and TRBJ1-2, reads DTGVSQNPRHKITKRGQNVTFRCDPISEHNRLYWYRQTLGQGPEFLTYFQNEAQLEKSRLLSDRFSAERPKGSFSTLEIQRTEQGDSAMYLCASSSVSRLATGYGYTFGSGTRLTVV.

This chain connects TRBV24-1 to TRBJ2-2; tentative D call: TRBD2 (5 bases). The CDR3 totals 13 residues. Germline V gene lookup returns CDR1 KGHDR and CDR2 SFDVKD. Trimming removed 8 bases from V and 2 bases from J, with 8 bases in between. The CDR3 coding sequence is TGTGCCACCAAAGCGGCAAACACCGGGGAGCTGTTTTTT. Translated: CATKAANTGELFF.

This clonotype was observed a handful of times. The chain joins TRBV10-3 to TRBJ1-5; possible D gene TRBD1, 5 bases. Germline V gives CDR1 ENHRY, CDR2 SYGVKD. This CDR3 has 14 residues. V lost 3 bases, J lost 7 bases, and 13 bases lay in between. This chain's CDR3 is CAISDAQGRQPQHF. DNA of the CDR3: TGTGCCATCAGTGATGCCCAGGGTCGACAGCCCCAGCATTTT.

This clonotype has just a few counts. The chain links TRBV20-1 to TRBJ2-3; 7 nucleotides match TRBD2. This CDR3 has 16 residues. The germline CDR1 and CDR2 sequences are DFQATT and SNEGSKA (reference sequence). V shed 0 bases, J shed 0 bases, and the junction held 6 bases outside the gene matches. Here the CDR3 DNA reads TGCAGTGCTAGAGATTCCGGGAGGTCTAGCACAGATACGCAGTATTTT. Its protein is CSARDSGRSSTDTQYF.

This clonotype was seen at least ten times. This chain connects TRBV21-1 to TRBJ1-5. TRBV21-1 is assigned pseudogene status. The CDR3 contains 17 residues. The CDR3 DNA reads TGTGCCAGCACAGCGAGACGGAGCAGTTATAGCAATCAGCCCCAGCATTTT. Translation gives CASTARRSSYSNQPQHF.

V usage is TRBV29-1 and J usage is TRBJ1-1; TRBD1 might be the D (6 bases). V lost 7 bases and J 1 base, leaving 10 bases between the germline ends. The germline CDR1 and CDR2 sequences are SQVTM and ANQGSEA. This CDR3 is built from 12 residues. CDR3 region: CSARTANTEAFF. CDR3 bases: TGCAGCGCCCGGACAGCGAACACTGAAGCTTTCTTT.

This clonotype came up a few times. The chain carries TRBV5-4 and TRBJ2-6, with D perhaps TRBD1 or TRBD2 (5 bases each). Trimming cost V 2 bases and J 0 bases, with 15 bases left between them. CDR3 length equals 18 residues. Germline assignment: CDR1 SGHNT and CDR2 YYREEE (reference sequence). CDR3 bases: TGTGCCAGCAGCTTTTTAGACAGAGGGATCTCTGGGGCCAACGTCCTGACTTTC. Translation gives CASSFLDRGISGANVLTF. Together with reference TRBV5-4 and TRBJ2-6, the CDR3 gives the full variable domain: ETGVTQSPTHLIKTRGQQVTLRCSSQSGHNTVSWYQQALGQGPQFIFQYYREEENGRGNFPPRFSGLQFPNYSSELNVNALELDDSALYLCASSFLDRGISGANVLTFGAGSRLTVL.

The chain joins TRBV3-1 to TRBJ2-6; 8 bases line up with TRBD1. The germline CDR1 and CDR2 sequences are LGHDT and YNNKEL (reference sequence). The CDR3 length is 18 residues. The V segment lost 1 base and the J segment 2 bases; nucleotides outside the gene matches: 7. The CDR3 region is CASSQGTGQGTGANVLTF. CDR3 nucleotides: TGTGCCAGCAGCCAAGGTACCGGACAGGGTACTGGGGCCAACGTCCTGACTTTC.